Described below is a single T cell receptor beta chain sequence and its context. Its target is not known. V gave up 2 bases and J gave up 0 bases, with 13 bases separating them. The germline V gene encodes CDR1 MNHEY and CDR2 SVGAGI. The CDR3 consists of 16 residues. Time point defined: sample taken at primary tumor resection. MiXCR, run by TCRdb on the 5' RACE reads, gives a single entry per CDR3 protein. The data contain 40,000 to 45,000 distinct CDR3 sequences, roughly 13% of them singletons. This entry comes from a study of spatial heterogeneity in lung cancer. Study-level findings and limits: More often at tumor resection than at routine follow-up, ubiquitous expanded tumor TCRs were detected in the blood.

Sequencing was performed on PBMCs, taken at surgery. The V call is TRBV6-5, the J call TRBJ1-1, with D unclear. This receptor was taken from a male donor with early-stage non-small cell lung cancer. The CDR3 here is CASSYVSRIVNTEAFF. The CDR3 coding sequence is TGTGCCAGCAGTTACGTTAGCAGGATCGTGAACACTGAAGCTTTCTTT.